This TCR beta chain was captured by sequencing in a study of cytomegalovirus exposure and HLA in healthy donors. Study in general: An earlier analysis identified 120 million or so unique TCR beta sequences in some 170 million T cells. Whole-study results and caveats: Among immune exposure information, only CMV serostatus was available. Many donors shared some public TCRs, even though most TCR sequences were rare.

60 Vbeta and 13 Jbeta primers were used in PCR. Assay used: immunoSEQ multiplex PCR; TCRdb lists only in-frame clones, some missing. The sample has fewer than 130,000 clones; less than 80% are singletons. V shed 1 base, J shed 4 bases, and the junction held 1 base outside the gene matches. This CDR3 is 14 amino acids long. CDR1 SEHNR and CDR2 FQNEAQ come from the germline V gene (reference sequence). Of note for this clone: The antigen remains undetermined.

The chain employs TRBV7-9 and TRBJ2-7; 10 nucleotides line up with TRBD1. The clonotype originates from a man aged 25 to 40 in good health and CMV-seropositive. The sequencing sample was made of PBMCs. The CDR3 sequence: CASSLGQGAYEQYF. The DNA of the CDR3 is TGTGCCAGCAGCTTAGGACAGGGGGCGTACGAGCAGTACTTC.